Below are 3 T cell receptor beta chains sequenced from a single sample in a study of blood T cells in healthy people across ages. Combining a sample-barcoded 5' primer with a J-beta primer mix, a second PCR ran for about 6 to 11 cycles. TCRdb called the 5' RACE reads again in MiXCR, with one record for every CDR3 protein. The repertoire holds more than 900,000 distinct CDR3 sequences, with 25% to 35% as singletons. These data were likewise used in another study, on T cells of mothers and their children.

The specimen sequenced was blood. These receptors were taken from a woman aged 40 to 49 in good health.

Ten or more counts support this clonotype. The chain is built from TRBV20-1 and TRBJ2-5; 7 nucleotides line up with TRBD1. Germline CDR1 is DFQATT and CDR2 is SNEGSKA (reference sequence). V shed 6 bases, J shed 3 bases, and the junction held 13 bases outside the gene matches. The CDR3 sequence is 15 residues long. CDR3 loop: CSAPNPRDRKETQYF. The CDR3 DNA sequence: TGCAGTGCGCCGAACCCACGGGACAGAAAAGAGACCCAGTACTTC.

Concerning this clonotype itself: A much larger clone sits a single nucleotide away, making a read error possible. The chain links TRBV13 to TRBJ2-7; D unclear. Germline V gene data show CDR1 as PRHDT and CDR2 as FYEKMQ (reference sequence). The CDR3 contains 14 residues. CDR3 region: CASSEALSSYGQYF. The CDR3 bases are TGTGCCAGCAGTGAGGCACTGAGCTCCTACGGGCAGTACTTC.

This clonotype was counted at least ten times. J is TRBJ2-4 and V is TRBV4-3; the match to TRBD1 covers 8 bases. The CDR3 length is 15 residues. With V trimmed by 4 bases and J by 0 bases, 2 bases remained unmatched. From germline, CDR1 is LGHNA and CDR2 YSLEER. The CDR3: CASSRDRTAKNIQYF. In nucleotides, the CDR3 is TGCGCCAGCAGCCGGGACAGGACAGCCAAAAACATTCAGTACTTC.